Following are 22 T cell receptor beta chains from one sample sequenced in a study of shared clonotypes between healthy human individuals. Some clones are missing from TCRdb's copy, which holds only in-frame ones; the method was immunoSEQ multiplex PCR. The sample consists of approximately 500,000 clones, 90% to 97% of them appearing once. Input material: naive CD4+ T cells sorted from blood. The subset denotes: CD45RA+ positively selected. The receptors shown here come from a woman in her twenties or thirties in good health.

V gene TRBV23-1 combines with J gene TRBJ1-5, with D possibly TRBD1 on 6 matching bases. TRBV23-1 is annotated as an ORF whose role is uncertain. This CDR3 has 17 amino acids. V was shortened by 6 bases and J by 7 bases, with 25 bases between the two germline ends. The CDR3 loop is CASRLGPGHSYNQPQHF. Here the CDR3 DNA reads TGCGCCAGCAGGCTAGGTCCGGGACACTCTTATAACCAGCCCCAGCATTTT.

This clone was recorded once. The chain links TRBV18 to TRBJ2-1; D remains ambiguous. The V end was cut by 4 bases, the J end by 10 bases, with 14 bases between. There are 13 residues in the CDR3. Germline V CDR1 and CDR2: KGHSH, LQKENI. The CDR3 loop is CASSLGRDGEQFF. CDR3 bases: TGTGCCAGCTCACTCGGACGAGACGGAGAGCAGTTCTTC.

This sequence joins TRBV5-2 and TRBJ2-7; no DNA check was done on the table's D call, TRBD2. TRBV5-2 is designated a pseudogene. The CDR3 runs to 15 residues. The CDR3 DNA reads as TGTGCCAGCGGGAGATTAGCGGGAGGACTGTACGAGCAGTACTTC. It yields the protein CASGRLAGGLYEQYF.

The CDR3 reads CSVRLGLVAAPNYGYTF. CDR3 nucleotides: TGCAGCGTGAGATTGGGGTTGGTGGCAGCTCCTAACTATGGCTACACCTTC. The chain uses TRBV29-1 and TRBJ1-2; no clear D gene. Trimming stripped 6 bases from V and 0 bases from J, with 23 bases between. Germline V CDR1 and CDR2: SQVTM, ANQGSEA. The CDR3 covers 17 residues.

The J gene is TRBJ1-2, the V gene TRBV10-3; D unclear. CDR1 and CDR2 (germline): ENHRY, SYGVKD. Trimming removed 0 bases from V and 2 bases from J, with 19 bases in between. The length of the CDR3 is 18 residues. CDR3 DNA sequence: TGTGCCATCAGTGAGTCGCAGTTAGGACTGGTTTCGAACTATGGCTACACCTTC. It codes for CAISESQLGLVSNYGYTF.

The chain joins TRBV27 to TRBJ2-1, with D perhaps matching TRBD2 (6 bases). Germline CDR1 MNHEY, CDR2 SMNVEV (reference sequence). CDR3 size: 14 residues. V was clipped by 6 bases and J by 2 bases, with 11 bases between them. The chain's CDR3 is CASSIAAPYNEQFF. The DNA for the CDR3 is TGTGCCAGCAGCATAGCGGCCCCCTACAATGAGCAGTTCTTC.

The chain uses TRBV13 and TRBJ1-1; D unclear. The CDR3 runs 14 residues. Between the trimmed V and J ends, which lost 0 bases and 0 bases, there was a span of 5 bases. In germline, CDR1 is PRHDT, CDR2 FYEKMQ (reference sequence). The CDR3 DNA reads as TGTGCCAGCAGCTTAGGATCAATGAACACTGAAGCTTTCTTT. As protein: CASSLGSMNTEAFF.

The gene calls are TRBV7-9 and TRBJ2-2; 9 nucleotides line up with TRBD2. The J segment lost 1 base and the V segment lost 5 bases, leaving 5 bases of the junction unmatched. CDR1 and CDR2 from the germline V gene are SEHNR and FQNEAQ (reference sequence). The CDR3 covers 16 residues. CDR3 bases: TGTGCCAGCAGCCCCATTAGCGGGAGGAACACCGGGGAGCTGTTTTTT. The encoded protein is CASSPISGRNTGELFF.

The V call is TRBV11-3, the J call TRBJ2-5; 8 bases fit TRBD1. The end of the DNA aligns better with TRBJ2-7, so the J call may be wrong. Looked up from germline, CDR1 is SGHNT and CDR2 is YENEEA. The CDR3 totals 13 residues. The CDR3 sequence is CASSLADRGEQYF. CDR3 sequence (DNA): TGTGCCAGCAGCTTAGCCGACAGGGGCGAGCAGTACTTC.

This clone was recorded once. The V call is TRBV2, the J call TRBJ2-2; 7 bases are a match to TRBD2. Losses at the gene ends were 6 bases for V and 3 bases for J; bases not matched to a gene: 4. The CDR3 is made up of 14 amino acids. Germline V lookup: CDR1 SNHLY, CDR2 FYNNEI. This chain's CDR3 is CASRTGLHTGELFF. DNA for the CDR3: TGTGCCAGCAGGACGGGACTACACACCGGGGAGCTGTTTTTT. Using reference TRBV2 and TRBJ2-2 for the parts outside the CDR3, the full variable domain is EPEVTQTPSHQVTQMGQEVILRCVPISNHLYFYWYRQILGQKVEFLVSFYNNEISEKSEIFDDQFSVERPDGSNFTLKIRSTKLEDSAMYFCASRTGLHTGELFFGEGSRLTVL.

The V and J genes are TRBV9 and TRBJ2-3; maybe TRBD1 (5 bases). Trimming shortened V by 7 bases and J by 3 bases, and 9 bases separated the two germline ends. CDR3 size: 12 residues. Germline V gene sequence: CDR1 SGDLS, CDR2 YYNGEE. The CDR3 sequence: CASGRVTDTQYF. The CDR3 DNA reads TGTGCCAGCGGCAGGGTAACAGATACGCAGTATTTT.

J is TRBJ1-1 and V is TRBV14; no reliable D call. Trimming took 0 bases from V and 1 from J, leaving 12 bases between them. CDR1 is SGHDN, CDR2 FVKESK, per germline. The CDR3 extends over 16 amino acids. CDR3 DNA: TGTGCCAGCAGCCAAGATGGGTTTCGACAGAACACTGAAGCTTTCTTT. It is translated as CASSQDGFRQNTEAFF.

The chain uses TRBV4-1 and TRBJ2-4, with 10 bases that match TRBD2. This CDR3 is 17 amino acids long. V shed 3 bases, J shed 0 bases, and the junction held 5 bases outside the gene matches. The germline gives CDR1 MGHRA, CDR2 YSYEKL. CDR3 in DNA: TGCGCCAGCAGCCAGTTACTAGCGGGACTAGCCAAAAACATTCAGTACTTC. Protein sequence: CASSQLLAGLAKNIQYF.

This clone occurred once. The genes are TRBV6-6 and TRBJ2-5; either TRBD1 or TRBD2 may fit D (6 bases each). Germline CDR1 is MNHNY and CDR2 is SVGAGI (reference sequence). The CDR3 has 13 residues. Trimming removed 6 bases at V and 5 bases at J, with 13 bases between. The CDR3 reads CASREGGTETQYF. CDR3 nucleotide sequence: TGTGCCAGCAGAGAAGGGGGGACGGAGACCCAGTACTTC.

This chain connects TRBV4-1 to TRBJ1-5; D is unclear. The germline CDR1 and CDR2 sequences are MGHRA and YSYEKL. This CDR3 contains 16 residues. Trimming removed 8 bases at V and 1 base at J, with 18 bases between. The CDR3 nucleotides are TGCGCCAGCGGCTCTCTCCCGGGAACCAGCAATCAGCCCCAGCATTTT. Encoded protein: CASGSLPGTSNQPQHF.

The CDR3 bases are TGTGCCTGGACTTACTCCTACAATGAGCAGTTCTTC. It yields the protein CAWTYSYNEQFF. The V and J genes are TRBV30 and TRBJ2-1; D is ambiguous. In germline, CDR1 is GTSNPN, CDR2 SVGIG (reference sequence). The germline V and J ends were trimmed by 4 bases and 0 bases, with 4 bases remaining between them. The CDR3 length is 12 residues.

V gene TRBV6-6 combines with J gene TRBJ2-7; TRBD2 matches 8 bases. After removal of 2 bases from V and 3 bases from J, the junction contained 3 bases not matched to a gene. CDR1 and CDR2 from the germline V gene are MNHNY and SVGAGI (reference sequence). The CDR3 contains 14 residues. The CDR3 is CASSYTSGSYEQYF. CDR3 DNA: TGTGCCAGCAGTTACACCAGCGGGAGCTACGAGCAGTACTTC.

The V gene is TRBV28, the J gene TRBJ2-7, with a weak D call TRBD1 (5 bases). Germline V gene lookup returns CDR1 MDHEN and CDR2 SYDVKM. The CDR3 spans 16 residues. Trimming pared 5 bases from V and 6 bases from J, leaving 23 bases between. CDR3 residues: CASSLSWGREFSEQYF. The CDR3 coding sequence is TGTGCCAGCAGTCTTAGCTGGGGCAGGGAATTCTCCGAGCAGTACTTC.

V gene TRBV30 combines with J gene TRBJ1-1; D not certain. The CDR3 extends over 12 amino acids. The ends were cut back, 4 bases at V and 4 bases at J, with 10 bases in the middle. Germline assignment: CDR1 GTSNPN and CDR2 SVGIG (reference sequence). This chain's CDR3 is CAWILVGTEAFF. The CDR3, as DNA: TGTGCCTGGATATTAGTCGGCACTGAAGCTTTCTTT.

The rearrangement links TRBV15 to TRBJ1-2, with D perhaps TRBD1 (5 bases). Per germline, CDR1 LNHNV and CDR2 YYDKDF (reference sequence). There are 16 residues in the CDR3. V lost 3 bases and J lost 0, with 14 bases in between. CDR3 in DNA: TGTGCCACCAGCAGTGATAGGGGAAAAGCTAACTATGGCTACACCTTC. Its translation is CATSSDRGKANYGYTF.

This clone was counted once. The J gene is TRBJ1-5, the V gene TRBV6-1, with TRBD1 matching over 10 bases. The CDR3 is made up of 15 amino acids. Germline values: CDR1 MNHNS, CDR2 SASEGT. The V and J ends lost 4 bases and 6 bases, in that order; junction bases with no gene match: 6. In nucleotides, the CDR3 is TGTGCCAGCAGTGTCAAGACAGGGGGCGGTCAGCCCCAGCATTTT. Protein: CASSVKTGGGQPQHF.

As to this clone: The same CDR3 is also encoded by other DNA sequences in this sample. V gene TRBV18 combines with J gene TRBJ2-2, with D perhaps TRBD2 (7 bases). There are 14 residues in the CDR3. CDR1 KGHSH and CDR2 LQKENI come from the germline V gene. V lost 3 bases and J lost 4, with 9 bases in between. The CDR3 sequence: CASSPAGATGELFF. The CDR3, as DNA: TGTGCCAGCTCACCGGCGGGGGCCACCGGGGAGCTGTTTTTT.